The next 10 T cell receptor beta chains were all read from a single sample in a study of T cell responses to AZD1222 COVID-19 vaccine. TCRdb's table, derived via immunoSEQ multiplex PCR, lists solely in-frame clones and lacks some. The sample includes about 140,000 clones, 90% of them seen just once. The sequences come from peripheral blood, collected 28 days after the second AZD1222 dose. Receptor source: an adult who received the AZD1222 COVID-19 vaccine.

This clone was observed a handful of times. CDR3: CASSYMGRQGNYGYTF. In nucleotides, the CDR3 is TGTGCCAGCAGTTACATGGGGCGGCAGGGTAACTATGGCTACACCTTC. The chain carries TRBV6-2 or TRBV6-3 and TRBJ1-2; D might be TRBD1 (5 bases). This CDR3 has 16 amino acids. V was trimmed by 2 bases and J by 1 base, leaving 14 bases between them. The germline gives CDR1 MNHEY, CDR2 SVGEGT.

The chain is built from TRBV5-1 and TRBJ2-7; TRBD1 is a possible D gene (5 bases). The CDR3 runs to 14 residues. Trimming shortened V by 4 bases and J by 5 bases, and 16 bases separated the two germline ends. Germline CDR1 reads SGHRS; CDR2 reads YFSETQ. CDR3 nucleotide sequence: TGCGCCAGCAGCGCTGGAGAGACAGTGGACGAGCAGTACTTC. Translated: CASSAGETVDEQYF.

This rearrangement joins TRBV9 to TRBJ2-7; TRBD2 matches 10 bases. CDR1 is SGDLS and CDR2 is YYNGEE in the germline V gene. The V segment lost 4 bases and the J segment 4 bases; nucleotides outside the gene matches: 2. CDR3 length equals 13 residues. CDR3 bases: TGTGCCAGCAGCTTTAGCGGGGGGTACGAGCAGTACTTC. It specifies CASSFSGGYEQYF.

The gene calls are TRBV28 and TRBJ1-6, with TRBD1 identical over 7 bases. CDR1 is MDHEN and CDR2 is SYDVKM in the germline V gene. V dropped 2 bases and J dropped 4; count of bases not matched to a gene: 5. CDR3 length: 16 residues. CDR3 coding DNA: TGTGCCAGCAGTTTACTGGGACAGCGATATAATTCACCCCTCCACTTT. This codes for CASSLLGQRYNSPLHF.

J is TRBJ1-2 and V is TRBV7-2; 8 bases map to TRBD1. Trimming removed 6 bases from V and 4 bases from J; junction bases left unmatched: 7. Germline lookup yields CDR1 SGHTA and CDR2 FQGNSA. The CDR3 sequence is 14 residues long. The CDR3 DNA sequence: TGTGCCAGCAGGAACTCGGACAGGGTCTATGGCTACACCTTC. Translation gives CASRNSDRVYGYTF.

The CDR3 protein is CAIKGQANTEAFF. As DNA, the CDR3 is TGTGCCATCAAGGGACAGGCGAACACTGAAGCTTTCTTT. The V call is TRBV10-3, the J call TRBJ1-1, with 8 bases matching TRBD1. Losses at the gene ends were 7 bases for V and 1 base for J; bases not matched to a gene: 2. This CDR3 region has 13 residues. Germline assignment: CDR1 ENHRY and CDR2 SYGVKD.

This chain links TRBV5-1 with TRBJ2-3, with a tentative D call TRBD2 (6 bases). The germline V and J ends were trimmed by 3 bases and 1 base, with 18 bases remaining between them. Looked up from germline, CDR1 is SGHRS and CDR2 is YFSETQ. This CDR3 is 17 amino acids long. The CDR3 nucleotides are TGCGCCAGCAGCTCCTGGGGACTCTCCTCCCGCACAGATACGCAGTATTTT. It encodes CASSSWGLSSRTDTQYF.

CDR3 protein: CASSPDVGAYNEQFF. CDR3 in DNA: TGTGCCAGCAGCCCTGACGTGGGGGCCTACAATGAGCAGTTCTTC. The chain couples TRBV11-2 to TRBJ2-1; the D gene could be TRBD1 or TRBD2 (5 bases each). Germline CDR1 reads SGHAT; CDR2 reads FQNNGV. The CDR3 sequence is 15 residues long. V was shortened by 5 bases and J by 2 bases, with 13 bases between the two germline ends.

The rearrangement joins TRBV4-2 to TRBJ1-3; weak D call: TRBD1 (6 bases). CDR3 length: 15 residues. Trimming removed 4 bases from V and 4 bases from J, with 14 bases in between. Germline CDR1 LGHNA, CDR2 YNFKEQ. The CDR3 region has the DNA TGTGCCAGCAGCCCTCCAGGGGAAACCGGAAACACCATATATTTT. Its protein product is CASSPPGETGNTIYF.

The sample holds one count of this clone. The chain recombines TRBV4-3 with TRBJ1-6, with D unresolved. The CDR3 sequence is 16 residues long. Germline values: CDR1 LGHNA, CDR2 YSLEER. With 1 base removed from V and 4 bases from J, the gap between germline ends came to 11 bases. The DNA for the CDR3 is TGCGCCAGCAGCCAAGGGGTCAATGAGTATAATTCACCCCTCCACTTT. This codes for CASSQGVNEYNSPLHF.